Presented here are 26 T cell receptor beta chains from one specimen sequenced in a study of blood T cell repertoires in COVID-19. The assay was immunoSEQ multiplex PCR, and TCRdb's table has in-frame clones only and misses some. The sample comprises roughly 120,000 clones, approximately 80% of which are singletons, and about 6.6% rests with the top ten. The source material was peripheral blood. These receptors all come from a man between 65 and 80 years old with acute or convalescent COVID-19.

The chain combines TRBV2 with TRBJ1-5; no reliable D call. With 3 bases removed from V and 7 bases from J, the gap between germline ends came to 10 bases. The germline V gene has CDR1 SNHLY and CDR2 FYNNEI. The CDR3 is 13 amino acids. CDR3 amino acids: CASSDEVLQPQHF. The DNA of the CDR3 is TGTGCCAGCAGTGATGAGGTCTTGCAGCCCCAGCATTTT.

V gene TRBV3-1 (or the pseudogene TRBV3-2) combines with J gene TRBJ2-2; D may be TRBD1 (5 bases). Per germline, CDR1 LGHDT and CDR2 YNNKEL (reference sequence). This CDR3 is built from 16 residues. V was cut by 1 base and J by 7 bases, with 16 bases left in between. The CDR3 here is CASSQVTPRAGGELFF. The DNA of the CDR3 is TGTGCCAGCAGCCAAGTTACCCCCAGGGCTGGCGGGGAGCTGTTTTTT.

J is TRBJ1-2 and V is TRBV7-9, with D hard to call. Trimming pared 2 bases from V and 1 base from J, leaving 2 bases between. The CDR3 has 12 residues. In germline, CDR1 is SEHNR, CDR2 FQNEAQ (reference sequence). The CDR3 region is CASSLLNYGYTF. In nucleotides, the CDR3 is TGTGCCAGCAGCTTACTTAACTATGGCTACACCTTC.

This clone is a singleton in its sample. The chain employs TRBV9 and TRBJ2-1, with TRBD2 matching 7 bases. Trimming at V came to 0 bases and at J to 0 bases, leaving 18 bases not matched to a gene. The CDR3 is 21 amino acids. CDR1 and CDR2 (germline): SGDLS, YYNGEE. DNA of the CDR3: TGTGCCAGCAGCGTAGGGGGTGGCGGGAGAGCTACACAAAGCTCCTACAATGAGCAGTTCTTC. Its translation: CASSVGGGGRATQSSYNEQFF.

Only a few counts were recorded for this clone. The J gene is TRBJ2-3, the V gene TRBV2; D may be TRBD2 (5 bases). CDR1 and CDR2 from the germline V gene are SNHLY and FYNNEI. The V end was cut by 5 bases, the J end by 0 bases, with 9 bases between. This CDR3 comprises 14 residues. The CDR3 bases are TGTGCCAGCAGTTCCGGCGGGAGCACAGATACGCAGTATTTT. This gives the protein CASSSGGSTDTQYF.

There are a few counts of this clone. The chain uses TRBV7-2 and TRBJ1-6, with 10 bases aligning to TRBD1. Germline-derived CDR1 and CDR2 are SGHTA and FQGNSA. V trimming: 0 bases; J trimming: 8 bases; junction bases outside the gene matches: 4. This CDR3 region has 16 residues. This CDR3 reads CASSLADRGTDSPLHF. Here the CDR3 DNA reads TGTGCCAGCAGCTTAGCGGACAGGGGGACGGATTCACCCCTCCACTTT.

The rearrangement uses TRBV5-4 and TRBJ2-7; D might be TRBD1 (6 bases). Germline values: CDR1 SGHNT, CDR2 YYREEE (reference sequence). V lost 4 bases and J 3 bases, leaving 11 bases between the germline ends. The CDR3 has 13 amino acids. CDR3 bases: TGTGCCAGCAGCCGGAACAGGGTCTACGAGCAGTACTTC. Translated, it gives CASSRNRVYEQYF.

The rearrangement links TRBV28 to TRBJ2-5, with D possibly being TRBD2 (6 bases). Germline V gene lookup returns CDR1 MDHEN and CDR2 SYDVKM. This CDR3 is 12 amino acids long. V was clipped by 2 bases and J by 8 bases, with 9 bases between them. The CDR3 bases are TGTGCCAGCAGTTTAATGGGAGGAACCCAGTACTTC. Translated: CASSLMGGTQYF.

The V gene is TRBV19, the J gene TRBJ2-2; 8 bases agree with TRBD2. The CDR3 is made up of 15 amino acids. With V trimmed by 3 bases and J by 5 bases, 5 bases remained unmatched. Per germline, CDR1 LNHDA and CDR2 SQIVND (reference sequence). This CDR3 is CASSMSGRMTGELFF. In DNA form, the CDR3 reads TGTGCCAGTAGTATGAGCGGGAGAATGACCGGGGAGCTGTTTTTT.

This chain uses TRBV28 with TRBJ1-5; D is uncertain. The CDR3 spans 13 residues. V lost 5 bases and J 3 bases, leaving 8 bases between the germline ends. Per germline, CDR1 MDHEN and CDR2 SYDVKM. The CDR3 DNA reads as TGTGCCAGCAGTAACATCAACAATCAGCCCCAGCATTTT. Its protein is CASSNINNQPQHF. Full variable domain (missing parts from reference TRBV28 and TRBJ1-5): DVKVTQSSRYLVKRTGEKVFLECVQDMDHENMFWYRQDPGLGLRLIYFSYDVKMKEKGDIPEGYSVSREKKERFSLILESASTNQTSMYLCASSNINNQPQHFGDGTRLSIL.

Written as DNA, the CDR3 is TGTGCCACCTTGAGTAGCGGGGGTGCAGATACGCAGTATTTT. Translated: CATLSSGGADTQYF. The V and J genes are TRBV7-9 and TRBJ2-3, with 9 bases lining up with TRBD2. The CDR3 contains 14 residues. From germline, CDR1 is SEHNR and CDR2 FQNEAQ (reference sequence). V dropped 10 bases and J dropped 4; count of bases not matched to a gene: 9.

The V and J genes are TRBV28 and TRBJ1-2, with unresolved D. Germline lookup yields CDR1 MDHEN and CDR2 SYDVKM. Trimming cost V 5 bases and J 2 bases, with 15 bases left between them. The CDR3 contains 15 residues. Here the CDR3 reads CASSRTPGTNYGYTF. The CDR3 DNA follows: TGTGCCAGCAGTCGAACTCCGGGAACAAACTATGGCTACACCTTC.

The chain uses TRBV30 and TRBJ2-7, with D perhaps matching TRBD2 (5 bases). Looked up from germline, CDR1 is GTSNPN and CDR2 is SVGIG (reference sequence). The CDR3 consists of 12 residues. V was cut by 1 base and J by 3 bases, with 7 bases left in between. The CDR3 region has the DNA TGTGCCTGGAGTGGGAGCGGCTACGAGCAGTACTTC. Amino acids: CAWSGSGYEQYF.

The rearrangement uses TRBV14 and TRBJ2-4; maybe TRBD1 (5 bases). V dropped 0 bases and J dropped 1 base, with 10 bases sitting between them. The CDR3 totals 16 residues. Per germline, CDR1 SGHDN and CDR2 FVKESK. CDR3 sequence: CASSQEPAGAKNIQYF. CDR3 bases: TGTGCCAGCAGCCAAGAACCGGCAGGGGCCAAAAACATTCAGTACTTC.

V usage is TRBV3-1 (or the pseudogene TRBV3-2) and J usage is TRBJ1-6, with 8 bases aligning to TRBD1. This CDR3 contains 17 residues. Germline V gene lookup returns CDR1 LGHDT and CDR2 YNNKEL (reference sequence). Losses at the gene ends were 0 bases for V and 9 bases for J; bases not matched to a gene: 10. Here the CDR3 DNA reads TGTGCCAGCAGCCAAGAATCCCGGACAGGGTGGAGTTCACCCCTCCACTTT. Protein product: CASSQESRTGWSSPLHF.

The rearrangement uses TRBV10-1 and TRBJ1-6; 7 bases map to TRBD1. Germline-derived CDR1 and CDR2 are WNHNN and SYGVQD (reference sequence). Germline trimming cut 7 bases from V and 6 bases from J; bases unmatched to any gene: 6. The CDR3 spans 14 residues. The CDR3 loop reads CASTRDRPNSPLHF. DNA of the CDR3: TGCGCCAGCACCCGGGACAGACCTAATTCACCCCTCCACTTT.

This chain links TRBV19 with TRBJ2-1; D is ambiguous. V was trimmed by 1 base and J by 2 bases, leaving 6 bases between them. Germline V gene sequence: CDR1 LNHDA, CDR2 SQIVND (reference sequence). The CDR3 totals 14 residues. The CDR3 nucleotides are TGTGCCAGTAGTATAGTTCCCGCCTACAATGAGCAGTTCTTC. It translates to CASSIVPAYNEQFF.

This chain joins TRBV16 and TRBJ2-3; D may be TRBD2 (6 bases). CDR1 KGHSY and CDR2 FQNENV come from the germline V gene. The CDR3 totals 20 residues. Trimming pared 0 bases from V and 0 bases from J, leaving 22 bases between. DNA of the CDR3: TGTGCCAGCAGCCAATCGGTCCCCACCGGGGGTACGACTAGCACAGATACGCAGTATTTT. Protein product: CASSQSVPTGGTTSTDTQYF.

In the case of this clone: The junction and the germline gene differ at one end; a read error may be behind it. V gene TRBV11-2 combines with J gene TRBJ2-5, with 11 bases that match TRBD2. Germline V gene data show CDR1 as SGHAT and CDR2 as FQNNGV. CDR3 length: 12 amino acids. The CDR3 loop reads CASSLSGGALNF. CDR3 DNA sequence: TGTGCCAGCAGCCTTAGCGGGGGGGCCCTGAACTTC.

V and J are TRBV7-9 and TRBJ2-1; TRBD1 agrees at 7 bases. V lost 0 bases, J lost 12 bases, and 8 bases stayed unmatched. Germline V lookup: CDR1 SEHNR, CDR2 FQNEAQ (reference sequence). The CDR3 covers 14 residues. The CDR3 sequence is CASSLAYRGLRQFF. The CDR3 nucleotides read TGTGCCAGCAGCTTAGCTTACAGGGGTCTGAGGCAGTTCTTC.

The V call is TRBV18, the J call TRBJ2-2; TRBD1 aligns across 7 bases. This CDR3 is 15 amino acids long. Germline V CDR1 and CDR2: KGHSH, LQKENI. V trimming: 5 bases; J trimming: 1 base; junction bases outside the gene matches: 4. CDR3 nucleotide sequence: TGTGCCAGCTCAACCCGGACAGGGAACACCGGGGAGCTGTTTTTT. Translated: CASSTRTGNTGELFF.

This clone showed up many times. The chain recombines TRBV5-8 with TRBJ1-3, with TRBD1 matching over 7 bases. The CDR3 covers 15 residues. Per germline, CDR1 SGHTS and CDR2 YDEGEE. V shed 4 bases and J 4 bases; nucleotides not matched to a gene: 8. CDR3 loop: CASSTGQVWGNTIYF. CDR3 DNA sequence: TGTGCCAGCAGCACCGGACAGGTTTGGGGAAACACCATATATTTT.

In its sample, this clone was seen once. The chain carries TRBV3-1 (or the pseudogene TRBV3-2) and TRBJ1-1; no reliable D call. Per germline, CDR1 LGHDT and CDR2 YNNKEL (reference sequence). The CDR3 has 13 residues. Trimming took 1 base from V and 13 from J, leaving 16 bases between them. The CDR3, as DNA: TGTGCCAGCAGCCAAGGATTAGTGGGCCTCCATTTCTTT. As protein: CASSQGLVGLHFF.

Here the CDR3 reads CASSSTSPGNQPQHF. The CDR3 DNA is TGTGCCAGCAGCTCTACCTCCCCAGGGAATCAGCCCCAGCATTTT. The V call is TRBV7-9, the J call TRBJ1-5, with D possibly matching TRBD1 (5 bases). This CDR3 has 15 amino acids. Germline assignment: CDR1 SEHNR and CDR2 FQNEAQ (reference sequence). V lost 4 bases and J lost 4, with 14 bases in between.

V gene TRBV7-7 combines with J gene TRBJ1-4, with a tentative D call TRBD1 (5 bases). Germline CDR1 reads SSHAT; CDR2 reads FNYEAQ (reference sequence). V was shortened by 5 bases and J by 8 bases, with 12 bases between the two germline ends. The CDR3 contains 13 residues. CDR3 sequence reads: CASSVGGAEKLFF. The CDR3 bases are TGTGCCAGCAGCGTCGGGGGAGCGGAAAAACTGTTTTTT.

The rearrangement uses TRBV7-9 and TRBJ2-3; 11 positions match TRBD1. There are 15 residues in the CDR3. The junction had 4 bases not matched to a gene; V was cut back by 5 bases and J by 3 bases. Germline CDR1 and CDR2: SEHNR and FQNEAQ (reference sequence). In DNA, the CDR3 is TGTGCCAGCAGCCCTGGACAGGGGGCTACAGATACGCAGTATTTT. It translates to CASSPGQGATDTQYF.